A single sample is the source of the 16 T cell receptor beta chains below, sequenced in a study of tumor-infiltrating lymphocytes in primary liver carcinoma. The template, about 500 ng total RNA, yielded TCR beta cDNA made with a constant-region primer. Each TCR beta library was derived from three nested multiplex PCR rounds that employed slightly modified ARM-PCR. Two initial PCR rounds of 10 to 11 cycles each paired TRBV1-TRBV30 forward primers with a C-beta reverse primer. TCRdb redid the calling of the multiplex PCR reads with MiXCR, one entry per CDR3 protein. The data show approximately 73,000 distinct CDR3 sequences, around 75% seen once. Between roughly 20 and 32 mg of unsorted bulk tissue served as the source from which RNA and DNA were co-extracted. Sequencing was performed on liver tumor tissue from sampling region 4. Subset described: tumor region T4, right-lateral pole. The receptors were sampled from a woman aged 55-75 years with primary liver carcinoma and hepatitis B virus infection.

The chain combines TRBV6-1 with TRBJ2-1, with a weak D call TRBD2 (6 bases). V dropped 2 bases and J dropped 3 bases, with 14 bases sitting between them. CDR3 length: 16 amino acids. The germline gives CDR1 MNHNS, CDR2 SASEGT. The CDR3 sequence is CASSEFGGCSYNEQFF. CDR3 bases: TGTGCCAGCAGTGAATTTGGGGGGTGCAGCTACAATGAGCAGTTCTTC.

Regarding this clonotype: Sequence at one end of the junction differs from germline and may be a read error. V usage is TRBV25-1 and J usage is TRBJ1-2; 7 positions match TRBD1. In germline, CDR1 is MGHDK, CDR2 SYGVNS. The CDR3 length is 17 residues. CDR3 residues: CASSEDSGTVLNYGYIF. The CDR3 coding sequence is TGTGCCAGCAGTGAGGATTCCGGGACAGTGCTTAACTATGGCTACATCTTC.

V and J are TRBV6-4 and TRBJ2-1; D is uncertain. This CDR3 has 16 residues. Germline values: CDR1 MRHNA, CDR2 SNTAGT. CDR3 loop: CDGSDSRDGSYNEQFF. DNA for the CDR3: TGTGACGGCAGTGACTCTAGGGATGGATCCTACAATGAGCAGTTCTTC.

A single count supports this clonotype. Compared with germline, one end of the junction differs, possibly owing to a read error. V gene TRBV12-3 or TRBV12-4 combines with J gene TRBJ2-6, with 7 bases matching TRBD1. The CDR3 sequence is 17 residues long. The CDR3 loop is CARRRTGSPTGANDLTF. In DNA, the CDR3 is TGTGCCAGGAGAAGGACAGGTTCCCCTACCGGGGCCAACGACCTGACTTTC.

In the case of this clonotype: Since no conserved phenylalanine or tryptophan closes the CDR3, a read error is the likely cause. The DNA is omitted, as the CDR3 cannot be located on it reliably, and the CDR3 follows TCRdb's listing. The chain uses TRBV11-2 and TRBJ2-3; TRBD1 was called by the table and not checked on the DNA. From its first to its last residue, the CDR3 has 14 amino acids. Germline V lookup: CDR1 SGHAT, CDR2 FQNNGV. CDR3 in amino acids: CASNLGTGGDTQCS.

As to this clonotype: Germline is not matched at one junction end, which may reflect a read error. This chain links TRBV10-3 with TRBJ1-1; 9 bases are a match to TRBD1. CDR3 length equals 13 residues. From germline, CDR1 is ENHRY and CDR2 SYGVKD. The CDR3 DNA reads as TGTGCCATCAGTGGGGACAGGGACACTGAAACTTTCTTT. As protein: CAISGDRDTETFF.

This clonotype was observed a single time. At one of its ends the junction is not consistent with the germline gene, which may arise from a read error. The CDR3 loop is CTSSLASGTGVYEQYF. CDR3 coding DNA: TGTACCAGCAGCTTAGCGTCGGGGACAGGAGTCTACGAGCAGTACTTC. The chain recombines TRBV11-2 with TRBJ2-7; the match to TRBD1 covers 8 bases. There are 16 residues in the CDR3. Germline-derived CDR1 and CDR2 are SGHAT and FQNNGV.

This chain uses TRBV6-4 with TRBJ2-3, with 11 bases fitting TRBD2. The CDR3 has 16 residues. The trim removed 3 bases at V and 5 bases at J, leaving 7 bases unmatched. Germline CDR1 is MRHNA and CDR2 is SNTAGT. The CDR3 DNA is TGTGCCAGCAGTGATATAGCGGGAGGGTCCATAGATACGCAGTATTTT. Protein: CASSDIAGGSIDTQYF.

The chain joins TRBV6-1 to TRBJ1-4; D remains unclear. Trimming removed 1 base from V and 12 bases from J, with 18 bases in between. Germline loops: CDR1 MNHNS, CDR2 SASEGT. This CDR3 contains 15 residues. The CDR3 sequence is CASSEVQQRDEELFF. The DNA for the CDR3 is TGTGCCAGCAGTGAAGTACAACAGAGGGATGAGGAACTGTTTTTT.

Turning to this clonotype: One end of the junction does not line up with germline, which may come from a read error. The V and J genes are TRBV11-2 and TRBJ2-7; 7 bases map to TRBD2. The CDR3 contains 17 residues. CDR1 SGHAT and CDR2 FQNNGV come from the germline V gene. Here the CDR3 DNA reads TGTGCCAGCAGCCCCGACTTCCCTCGGGAGGACTCCTACGAGCAGCACTTC. Protein: CASSPDFPREDSYEQHF. Complete variable domain (other parts from reference TRBV11-2 and TRBJ2-7): EAGVAQSPRYKIIEKRQSVAFWCNPISGHATLYWYQQILGQGPKLLIQFQNNGVVDDSQLPKDRFSAERLKGVDSTLKIQPAKLEDSAVYLCASSPDFPREDSYEQHFGPGTRLTVT.

About this clonotype itself: Sequence at one end of the junction differs from germline and may be a read error. The chain couples TRBV7-8 to TRBJ2-1; TRBD2 matches at 13 bases. Looked up from germline, CDR1 is SGHVS and CDR2 is FQNEAQ. The CDR3 length is 16 residues. Here the CDR3 DNA reads TGTGCCAGCAGTTTAGCTGGGACTAGCGGGACCAATGAGCAGTTCTTC. Residues: CASSLAGTSGTNEQFF.

The table lists this clonotype with a count of one. This may arise from a read error, as a much more abundant clone is one base away. V usage is TRBV28 and J usage is TRBJ1-1; 7 nucleotides agree with TRBD1. The germline gives CDR1 MDHEN, CDR2 SYDVKM. V dropped 6 bases and J dropped 1; count of bases not matched to a gene: 11. This CDR3 is 16 amino acids long. CDR3 sequence (DNA): TGTGCCAGCAGCGTCGGGGGACAGCCAAAGAACACTGAAGCTTTCTTT. This codes for CASSVGGQPKNTEAFF.

For this clonotype: A junction end diverges from the germline sequence, so it may reflect a read error. The J gene is TRBJ2-3, the V gene TRBV11-3; D uncertain. From germline, CDR1 is SGHNT and CDR2 YENEEA. The CDR3 runs 14 residues. The chain's CDR3 is CVSSHRTGTDTQSF. In nucleotides, the CDR3 is TGTGTCAGCAGCCATCGGACGGGCACAGATACGCAGTCTTTT.

Regarding this clonotype: This sequence may be a read error, since a much larger clone differs from it by one base. The J gene is TRBJ1-3, the V gene TRBV12-3 or TRBV12-4; TRBD1 might be the D (5 bases). The length of the CDR3 is 16 residues. The CDR3 sequence: CASSFLRVREGNAIYF. The CDR3, as DNA: TGTGCCAGCAGTTTCCTCAGGGTCAGGGAGGGAAACGCCATATATTTT.

With respect to this clonotype: The junction does not match germline at one end; this may be a read error. This chain links TRBV11-2 with TRBJ2-1, with D possibly being TRBD2 (5 bases). Germline V gene data show CDR1 as SGHAT and CDR2 as FQNNGV. The length of the CDR3 is 15 residues. CDR3 nucleotide sequence: TGTGCCTGCAGCTTGAGATTAGCGATGGGCAGTGAGCAGTTCTTC. It encodes CACSLRLAMGSEQFF.

This clonotype was recorded many times. This chain uses TRBV28 with TRBJ1-6; D remains unclear. The CDR3 runs to 13 residues. Germline-derived CDR1 and CDR2 are MDHEN and SYDVKM. V lost 4 bases to trimming and J lost 7 bases, with 8 bases between them. The CDR3 loop reads CASSYPENSPLHF. The CDR3 coding sequence is TGTGCCAGCAGTTACCCCGAAAATTCACCCCTCCACTTT.